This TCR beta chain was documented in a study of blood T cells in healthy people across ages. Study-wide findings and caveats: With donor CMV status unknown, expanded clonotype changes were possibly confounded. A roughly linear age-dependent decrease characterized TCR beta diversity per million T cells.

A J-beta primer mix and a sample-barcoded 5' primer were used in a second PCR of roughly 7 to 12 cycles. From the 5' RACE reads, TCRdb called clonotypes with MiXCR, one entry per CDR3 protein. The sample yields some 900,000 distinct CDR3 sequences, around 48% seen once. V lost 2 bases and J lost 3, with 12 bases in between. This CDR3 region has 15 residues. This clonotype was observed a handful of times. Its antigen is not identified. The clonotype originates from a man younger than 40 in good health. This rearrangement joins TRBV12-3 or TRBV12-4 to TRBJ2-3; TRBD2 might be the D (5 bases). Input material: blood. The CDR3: CASSLNAGTTDTQYF. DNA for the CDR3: TGTGCCAGCAGTTTAAATGCGGGTACGACAGATACGCAGTATTTT.